This TCR beta chain emerged from a study of OX40 agonist ivuxolimab in advanced cancers. Study-level background: Among those enrolled, mean age was around 60 years (range roughly 23 to 90) and over 70% were male.

Between the trimmed V and J ends, which lost 5 bases and 4 bases, there was a span of 16 bases. This CDR3 has 15 residues. Per the germline V gene, CDR1 is LNHDA and CDR2 is SQIVND (reference sequence). Drawing of blood for sampling happened at baseline, at cycle 4 day 1, and at cycle 7 day 1. Assay used: immunoSEQ multiplex PCR; TCRdb lists only in-frame clones, some missing. The data contain tens of thousands of clones, over 75% of them singletons. This clonotype was sampled from an adult with an advanced solid tumor such as melanoma, head and neck, liver or kidney cancer. The rearrangement joins TRBV19 to TRBJ2-3; tentatively, D is TRBD1 (7 bases). Source: CD4+ or CD8+ T cells sorted from blood, taken in a trial of the OX40 agonist ivuxolimab. Here the CDR3 reads CASSAGQTGADTQYF. The DNA of the CDR3 is TGTGCCAGTAGTGCGGGACAGACTGGGGCAGATACGCAGTATTTT.